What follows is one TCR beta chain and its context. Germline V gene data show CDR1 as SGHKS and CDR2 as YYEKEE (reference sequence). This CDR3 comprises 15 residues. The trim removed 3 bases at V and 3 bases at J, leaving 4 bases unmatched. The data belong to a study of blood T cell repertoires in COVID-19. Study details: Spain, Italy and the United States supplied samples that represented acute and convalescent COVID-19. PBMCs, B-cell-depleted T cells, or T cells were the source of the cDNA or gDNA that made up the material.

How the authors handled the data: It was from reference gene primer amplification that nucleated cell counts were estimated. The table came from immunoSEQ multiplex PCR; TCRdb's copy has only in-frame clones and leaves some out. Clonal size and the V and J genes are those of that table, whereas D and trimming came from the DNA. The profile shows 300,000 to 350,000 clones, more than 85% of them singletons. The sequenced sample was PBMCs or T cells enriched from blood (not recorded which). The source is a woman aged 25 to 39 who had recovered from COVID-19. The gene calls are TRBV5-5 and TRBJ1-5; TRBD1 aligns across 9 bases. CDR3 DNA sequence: TGTGCCAGCAGCTCACAGGGGGCCATCAATCAGCCCCAGCATTTT. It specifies CASSSQGAINQPQHF.